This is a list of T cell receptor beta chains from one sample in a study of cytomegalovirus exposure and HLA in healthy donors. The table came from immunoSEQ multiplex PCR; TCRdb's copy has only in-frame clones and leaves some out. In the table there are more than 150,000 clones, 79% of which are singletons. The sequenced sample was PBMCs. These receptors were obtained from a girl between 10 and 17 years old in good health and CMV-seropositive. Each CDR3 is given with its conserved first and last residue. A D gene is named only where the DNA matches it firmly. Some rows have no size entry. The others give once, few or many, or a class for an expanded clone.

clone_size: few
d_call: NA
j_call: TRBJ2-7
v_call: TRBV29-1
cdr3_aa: CSVAGSYEQYF
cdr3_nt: TGCAGCGTGGCGGGCTCCTACGAGCAGTACTTC

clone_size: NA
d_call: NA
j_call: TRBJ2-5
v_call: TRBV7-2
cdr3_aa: CASSLLFGAWETQYF
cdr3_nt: TGTGCCAGCAGCTTACTTTTCGGAGCTTGGGAGACCCAGTACTTC

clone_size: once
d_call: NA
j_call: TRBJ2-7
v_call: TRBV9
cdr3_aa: CASSVAGQGEQYF
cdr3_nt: TGTGCCAGCAGCGTAGCGGGTCAGGGCGAGCAGTACTTC

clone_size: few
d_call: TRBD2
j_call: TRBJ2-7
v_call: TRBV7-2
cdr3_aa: CASSLYGKTPGLAYEQYF
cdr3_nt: TGTGCCAGCAGCTTATATGGGAAAACGCCGGGACTAGCCTACGAGCAGTACTTC

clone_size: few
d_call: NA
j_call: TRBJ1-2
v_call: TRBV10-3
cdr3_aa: CAISEPGQTNNYGYTF
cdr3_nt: TGTGCCATCAGTGAGCCCGGACAGACGAATAACTATGGCTACACCTTC

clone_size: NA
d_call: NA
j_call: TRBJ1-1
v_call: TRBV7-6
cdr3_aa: CASSSYGGGGMNTEAFF
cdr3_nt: TGTGCCAGCAGCTCCTACGGCGGGGGGGGGATGAACACTGAAGCTTTCTTT

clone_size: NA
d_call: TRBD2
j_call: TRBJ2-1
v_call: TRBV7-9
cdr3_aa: CASSLDFSGGGNEQFF
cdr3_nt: TGTGCCAGCAGCTTAGACTTTAGCGGGGGTGGGAATGAGCAGTTCTTC

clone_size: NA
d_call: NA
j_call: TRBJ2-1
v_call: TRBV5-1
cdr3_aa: CASSVTRIGNEQFF
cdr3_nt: TGCGCCAGCAGCGTGACTAGGATCGGCAATGAGCAGTTCTTC

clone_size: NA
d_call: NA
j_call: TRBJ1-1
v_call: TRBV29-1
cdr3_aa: CSVGWETEAFF
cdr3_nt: TGCAGCGTTGGGTGGGAGACTGAAGCTTTCTTT

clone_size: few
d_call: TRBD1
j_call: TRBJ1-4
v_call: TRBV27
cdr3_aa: CASSRLPGQGDEKLFF
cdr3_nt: TGTGCCAGCAGCCGATTACCGGGACAGGGGGATGAAAAACTGTTTTTT

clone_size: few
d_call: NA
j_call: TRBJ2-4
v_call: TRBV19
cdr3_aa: CASSRTVENIQYF
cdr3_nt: TGTGCCAGTAGTAGGACAGTGGAAAACATTCAGTACTTC

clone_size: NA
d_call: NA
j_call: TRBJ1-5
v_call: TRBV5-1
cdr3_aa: CASSKRGNQPQHF
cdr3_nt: TGCGCCAGCAGCAAGAGGGGCAATCAGCCCCAGCATTTT

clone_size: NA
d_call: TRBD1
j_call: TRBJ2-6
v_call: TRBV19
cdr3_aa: CASSIQTGRSSGANVLTF
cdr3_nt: TGTGCCAGTAGTATCCAGACAGGGAGAAGCTCTGGGGCCAACGTCCTGACTTTC

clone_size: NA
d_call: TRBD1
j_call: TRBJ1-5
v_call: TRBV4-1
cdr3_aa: CASSQDRGDNQPQHF
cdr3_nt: TGCGCCAGCAGCCAAGACAGGGGGGACAATCAGCCCCAGCATTTT

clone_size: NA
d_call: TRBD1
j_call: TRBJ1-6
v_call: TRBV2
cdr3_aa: CARSRDRGNSPLHF
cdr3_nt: TGTGCCAGGAGCCGGGACAGGGGTAATTCACCCCTCCACTTT

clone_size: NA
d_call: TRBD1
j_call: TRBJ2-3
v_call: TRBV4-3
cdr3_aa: CASGQDLRDRGFEDTQYF
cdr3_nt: TGCGCCAGCGGCCAAGATCTACGGGACAGGGGTTTCGAGGATACGCAGTATTTT

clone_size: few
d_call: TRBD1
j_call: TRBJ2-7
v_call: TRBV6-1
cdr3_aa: CASSSRAGGSYEQYF
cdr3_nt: TGTGCCAGCAGTTCCCGGGCAGGGGGCTCCTACGAGCAGTACTTC

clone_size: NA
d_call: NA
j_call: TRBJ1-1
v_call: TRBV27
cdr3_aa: CASSRVGLTEAFF
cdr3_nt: TGTGCCAGCAGCCGGGTAGGCCTCACTGAAGCTTTCTTT

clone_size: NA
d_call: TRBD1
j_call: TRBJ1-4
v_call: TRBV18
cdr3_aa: CASSPSTGNEKLFF
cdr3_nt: TGTGCCAGCTCACCATCGACAGGGAATGAAAAACTGTTTTTT

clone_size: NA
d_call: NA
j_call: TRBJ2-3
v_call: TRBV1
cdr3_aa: CTSSQDKVRRGRGDTQYF
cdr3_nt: TGCACCAGCAGCCAAGATAAGGTTCGGCGGGGGCGGGGAGATACGCAGTATTTT